Each of the 4 T cell receptor beta chains below was sequenced from the same sample in a study of T cells after yellow fever vaccination. TCRdb fed the 5' RACE reads into MiXCR, producing one record per CDR3 protein. Here the sample spans 550,000 or so distinct CDR3 sequences, about a fifth being singletons. The sequencing here drew on PBMCs, taken 15 days after the yellow fever booster vaccination. These receptors were taken from a man younger than 40 who received the YFV17D yellow fever vaccine.

This clonotype was observed a few times. This chain links TRBV7-2 with TRBJ1-2; no clear D gene. The V and J ends lost 0 bases and 6 bases respectively, with 11 bases between them. The germline gives CDR1 SGHTA, CDR2 FQGNSA. CDR3 length: 14 residues. The CDR3 DNA reads TGTGCCAGCAGCTTAGCGGCGGACCGGCATGGCTACACCTTC. Amino acids: CASSLAADRHGYTF.

Here the CDR3 reads CASSLRVALAGDTGELFF. Here the CDR3 DNA reads TGTGCCAGCAGCTTGCGTGTGGCGCTAGCGGGCGACACCGGGGAGCTGTTTTTT. V is TRBV5-6 and J is TRBJ2-2; 8 nucleotides match TRBD2. This CDR3 has 18 residues. V lost 1 base to trimming and J lost 3 bases; unmatched junction nucleotides: 11. From germline, CDR1 is SGHDT and CDR2 YYEEEE.

The chain joins TRBV2 to TRBJ1-5; D is undetermined. V was cut by 7 bases and J by 0 bases, with 7 bases left in between. The V gene's germline CDR1 is SNHLY and CDR2 FYNNEI. This CDR3 has 13 amino acids. The CDR3, as DNA: TGTGCCAGCATGCGGGATAGCAATCAGCCCCAGCATTTT. The encoded protein is CASMRDSNQPQHF.

Only a few counts were recorded for this clonotype. As DNA, the CDR3 is TGTGCCAGCAGCCCCACCGGGACCCACGGGAACACTGAAGCTTTCTTT. Protein sequence: CASSPTGTHGNTEAFF. V is TRBV9 and J is TRBJ1-1; possible D gene TRBD1, 5 bases. V lost 4 bases, J lost 1 base, and 17 bases lay in between. There are 16 residues in the CDR3. Looked up from germline, CDR1 is SGDLS and CDR2 is YYNGEE.